The T cell receptor beta chain described here comes from a study of T cell repertoires in cytomegalovirus infection (dated by TCRdb to the late 2010s). Concerning the study at large: Because public TCR beta signatures pointed to carriage of CMV infection together with the matching HLA type, the HLA type of each donor mattered for the analysis. The paper as a whole reports these results and caveats: Carriers of CMV infection plus the relevant HLA type were discriminated by the cumulative frequency of public TCR beta family members in the study cohort and in an independent roughly 400-donor cohort. The ex vivo response was dominated by HLA-C-restricted CMV-specific TCR beta clonotypes, which also provided the single most frequent clonotype in two of eight donors.

These reads were obtained on an Illumina HiSeq 1500. TCRdb redid the processing of the public reads, applying fastp at Q25 and MiXCR, and retained in-frame beta chains. Merged by CDR3 protein, the rows form single entries marked with the most common genes and DNA. Across this sample there are 57,000 or so distinct CDR3 sequences, with 25% to 40% seen only once. About three quarters of the sample is taken by the ten largest. Note on this clonotype: Its antigen is not yet known. Base quality data are lacking; no much larger clone is found one base away.

The source of this sequence is a human donor in good health (CMV status not recorded). Some clones in this sample may be carry-over from other donors' samples. Sequencing used PBMCs, sequenced either directly or after in vitro stimulation (not recorded which).

CDR3 sequence: CASSLGSSYNEQFF. The sequenced DNA: TGTGCCAGCAGCTTAGGTTCCTCCTACAATGAGCAGTTCTTC. The chain was built from TRBV7-2 and TRBJ2-1; the D gene is not confidently resolved. Trimming costs V 1 base and J 0 bases, and their ends lie 4 bases apart. Reading from cysteine to phenylalanine, the CDR3 counts 14 amino acids. Only the CDR3 portion is preserved as DNA: 42 bases, with reading frame beginning at the first base. In the germline V gene, CDR1 corresponds to SGHTA and CDR2 to FQGNSA.